Listed below are T cell receptor beta chains from one sample, sequenced in a study of a mutant IDH1 vaccine in newly diagnosed glioma. Antigens of these TCRs are unknown. Sequenced by immunoSEQ multiplex PCR; TCRdb stores in-frame clones only, minus some. The table lists 30,000 to 40,000 clones, around 83% of them singletons. This sample comprised PBMCs, obtained from a glioma patient whose treatment included an IDH1 peptide vaccine. These receptors came from a man aged 30 to 39 with glioma. The CDR3 runs from the conserved cysteine through the conserved F or W. Each record gives: V gene, D gene, CDR3 length, clone size, J gene, CDR3 protein, CDR3 DNA. The D gene is left open where the match is weak. Rows give clone size only sometimes, using once, few, many, or a class for an expanded clone.

v_gene: TRBV6-5; d_gene: TRBD1; len: 16; abundance: NA; j_gene: TRBJ1-3; CDR3aa: CASSYSLPDRGGTIYF; CDR3nt: TGTGCCAGCAGTTACAGCCTTCCCGACAGGGGTGGCACCATATATTTT
v_gene: TRBV9; d_gene: NA; len: 14; abundance: few; j_gene: TRBJ1-1; CDR3aa: CASSVQPGGTEAFF; CDR3nt: TGTGCCAGCAGCGTACAGCCCGGGGGCACTGAAGCTTTCTTT
v_gene: TRBV7-9; d_gene: TRBD2; len: 15; abundance: NA; j_gene: TRBJ2-1; CDR3aa: CASSYASGSIDEQFF; CDR3nt: TGTGCCAGCAGCTATGCTAGCGGGAGTATCGATGAGCAGTTCTTC
v_gene: TRBV6-1; d_gene: TRBD1; len: 15; abundance: NA; j_gene: TRBJ2-7; CDR3aa: CASSEVSSGQGWEYF; CDR3nt: TGTGCCAGCAGTGAAGTCTCGTCTGGACAGGGATGGGAGTACTTC
v_gene: TRBV19; d_gene: TRBD1; len: 15; abundance: few; j_gene: TRBJ2-2; CDR3aa: CASNQRGPNTGELFF; CDR3nt: TGTGCCAGTAACCAAAGGGGGCCGAACACCGGGGAGCTGTTTTTT
v_gene: TRBV14; d_gene: NA; len: 13; abundance: NA; j_gene: TRBJ1-6; CDR3aa: CASSQDGVSPLHF; CDR3nt: TGTGCCAGCAGCCAAGATGGGGTTTCACCCCTCCACTTT
v_gene: TRBV10-1; d_gene: TRBD2; len: 17; abundance: NA; j_gene: TRBJ2-3; CDR3aa: CASSFTLSGTSGDTQYF; CDR3nt: TGCGCCAGCAGTTTTACTCTCTCCGGGACTAGCGGGGATACGCAGTATTTT
v_gene: TRBV5-4; d_gene: NA; len: 14; abundance: NA; j_gene: TRBJ1-6; CDR3aa: CASSTDLGNSPLHF; CDR3nt: TGTGCCAGCAGCACGGATTTGGGGAATTCACCCCTCCACTTT
v_gene: TRBV6-5; d_gene: TRBD1; len: 15; abundance: NA; j_gene: TRBJ2-7; CDR3aa: CASSYDLYRGYEQYF; CDR3nt: TGTGCCAGCAGTTATGACTTGTACAGGGGCTACGAGCAGTACTTC
v_gene: TRBV14; d_gene: TRBD1; len: 16; abundance: NA; j_gene: TRBJ1-2; CDR3aa: CASSQGPRTGGSGYTF; CDR3nt: TGTGCCAGCAGCCAAGGACCCCGGACAGGGGGTAGTGGCTACACCTTC
v_gene: TRBV23-1; d_gene: NA; len: 17; abundance: NA; j_gene: TRBJ2-5; CDR3aa: CASSQSKNKEFQETQYF; CDR3nt: TGCGCCAGCAGTCAATCGAAGAACAAGGAGTTCCAAGAGACCCAGTACTTC
v_gene: TRBV2; d_gene: TRBD2; len: 15; abundance: NA; j_gene: TRBJ2-3; CDR3aa: CASTQSGTSTDTQYF; CDR3nt: TGTGCCAGCACCCAAAGCGGGACTAGCACAGATACGCAGTATTTT
v_gene: TRBV30; d_gene: NA; len: 13; abundance: NA; j_gene: TRBJ1-5; CDR3aa: CAWALHSNQPQHF; CDR3nt: TGTGCCTGGGCGTTACATAGCAATCAGCCCCAGCATTTT
v_gene: TRBV6-1; d_gene: NA; len: 13; abundance: NA; j_gene: TRBJ1-1; CDR3aa: CASSEAFSPEAFF; CDR3nt: TGTGCCAGCAGTGAAGCGTTCTCCCCTGAAGCTTTCTTT
v_gene: TRBV14; d_gene: NA; len: 16; abundance: NA; j_gene: TRBJ1-6; CDR3aa: CASSPKSDLYNSPLHF; CDR3nt: TGTGCCAGCAGCCCTAAGTCAGATCTCTATAATTCACCCCTCCACTTT
v_gene: TRBV30; d_gene: NA; len: 13; abundance: NA; j_gene: TRBJ2-3; CDR3aa: CAWNQDRTDTQYF; CDR3nt: TGTGCCTGGAACCAGGACCGCACAGATACGCAGTATTTT